The T cell receptor (beta chain) under discussion was sequenced for a study of blood T cell repertoires in COVID-19 (dated by TCRdb to the early 2020s). With regard to the full study: Collaborator samples came from the United States, Italy and Spain and covered acute and convalescent phases of COVID-19. The prospective study material was composed of cDNA or gDNA derived from T cells, B-cell-depleted T cells, or PBMCs. Subjects who had been exposed to COVID-19, were actively infected with it, or had recovered from it provided the deeply sampled blood TCRbeta repertoires that made up the dataset. The repertoires were released in a freely available public database intended as a resource for research on the immune response to SARS-CoV-2. The samples were drawn from the first 160 participants of the ongoing ImmuneRACE study and from 1,254 subjects provided by 6 global collaborators. Nearly every sample came with metadata listing a de-identified subject ID, COVID-19 status, age in years and sex. Where available, HLA class I and class II types were taken from metadata supplied by the sample provider and were not determined by assay-based typing.

The immunoSEQ Assay, a bias-controlled multiplex PCR, was used to amplify TCRbeta CDR3 regions from genomic DNA. Per the source publication's procedure: Nucleated cell counts per sample were estimated from amplification of reference gene primers within the assay. Sequence reads were collapsed and filtered to measure the absolute abundance of every unique TCRbeta CDR3 rearrangement. For each sample, productive Simpson clonality was calculated as the square root of Simpson's diversity index across productive rearrangements. As stored in TCRdb, this immuneACCESS dataset retains in-frame rearrangements with V and J assigned. A fraction of the clones does not appear; measured against another copy, unresolved V genes explain less than half of the discrepancy, and the remainder lacks a known reason. The DNA gave D and trimming, while V, J and clone size come from that table. Counted in this sample were 91,000 or so clones; 70% to 90% of them appeared once. The top ten clonotypes cover approximately 13% of the sample.

This clone was seen a few times. The clone's antigen remains unknown. Qualities for individual bases were not recorded, and no much larger clone is one base off. Findings and caveats that apply to the study as a whole: The quantity of clinical and demographic metadata differed by source and by participant and was supplied without curation.

The collaborating institutions used their own protocols to collect whole blood in K2EDTA tubes. For TCRbeta analysis, collaborators shipped samples in one of three forms: frozen whole blood, isolated PBMCs, or DNA extracted from either of those sample types. Compared with germline, V lacks 2 bases and J lacks 0 bases; bases without a gene match: 3. The CDR3, from cysteine to phenylalanine, totals 15 residues. The retained sequence is limited to the CDR3, 45 bases, with the frame set at the first base. CDR1 and CDR2 are read off the germline V gene as MNHEY and SVGAGI. The source is a woman aged 55-70 years in a cohort sampled during active or convalescent COVID-19. This chain is built from TRBV6-5 and TRBJ2-7, with 8 middle bases fitting TRBD1. The sequencing sample was made of peripheral blood. The CDR3 loop reads CASSYGQGFSYEQYF. In nucleotide form, the sequence is TGTGCCAGCAGTTACGGACAGGGTTTCTCCTACGAGCAGTACTTC.